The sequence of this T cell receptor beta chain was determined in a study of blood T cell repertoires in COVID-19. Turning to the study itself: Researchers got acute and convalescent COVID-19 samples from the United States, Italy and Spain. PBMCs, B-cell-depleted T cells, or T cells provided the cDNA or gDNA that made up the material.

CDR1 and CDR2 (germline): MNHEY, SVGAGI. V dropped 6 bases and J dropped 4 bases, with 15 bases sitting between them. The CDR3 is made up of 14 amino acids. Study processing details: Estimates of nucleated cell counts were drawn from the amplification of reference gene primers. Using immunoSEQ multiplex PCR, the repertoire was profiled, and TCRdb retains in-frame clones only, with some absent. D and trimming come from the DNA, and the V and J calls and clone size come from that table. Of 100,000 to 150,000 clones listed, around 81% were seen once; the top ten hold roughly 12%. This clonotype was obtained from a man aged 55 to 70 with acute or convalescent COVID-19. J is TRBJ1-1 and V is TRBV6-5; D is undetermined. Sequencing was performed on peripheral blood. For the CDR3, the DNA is TGTGCCAGCAGCACCCCCGAGAGGGCCACTGAAGCTTTCTTT. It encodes CASSTPERATEAFF.